The 10 T cell receptor beta chains below all came from one sample that was sequenced in a study of T cells in Graves' hyperthyroidism and ophthalmopathy. RNA transcripts provided the source from which TCR beta CDR3 regions were amplified. TCR CDR3 regions were first amplified by RT-PCR with HTBI primers. TCRdb re-called the multiplex PCR reads through MiXCR, storing one row per CDR3 protein. The sample holds hundreds of thousands of distinct CDR3 sequences, approximately 15% seen once. The sample was blood. These receptor sequences come from a woman aged 30 to 39 with Graves' hyperthyroidism that later progressed to Graves' ophthalmopathy.

This clonotype has more than one count but fewer than ten. J is TRBJ1-6 and V is TRBV5-4; a possible D gene is TRBD1 (5 bases). This CDR3 contains 15 residues. The V end lost 0 bases, the J end lost 6 bases, and 10 bases lay between the germline ends. Germline V gene lookup returns CDR1 SGHNT and CDR2 YYREEE (reference sequence). The DNA for the CDR3 is TGTGCCAGCAGCTTGGACCAGGGAGGTAATTCACCCCTCCACTTT. This translates into CASSLDQGGNSPLHF.

There are a few counts of this clonotype. The V gene is TRBV20-1, the J gene TRBJ2-2; D ambiguous. CDR1 is DFQATT, CDR2 SNEGSKA, per germline (reference sequence). Trimming removed 1 base at V and 1 base at J, with 10 bases between. The CDR3 totals 15 residues. The CDR3 nucleotides are TGCAGTGCTAGAGCCCGAACCCGGAACACCGGGGAGCTGTTTTTT. Residues: CSARARTRNTGELFF.

In this sample, this clonotype turned up many times. This chain uses TRBV28 with TRBJ2-7; D may be TRBD2 (6 bases). Deletions cut 6 bases from V and 1 base from J, with 10 bases between. The CDR3 runs to 13 residues. In germline, CDR1 is MDHEN, CDR2 SYDVKM. This chain's CDR3 is CASSLGGSYEQYF. CDR3 coding DNA: TGTGCCAGCAGCCTGGGGGGTTCCTACGAGCAGTACTTC.

This clonotype occurred many times. The rearrangement uses TRBV27 and TRBJ2-1; 16 positions match TRBD2. CDR3 length: 17 amino acids. Looked up from germline, CDR1 is MNHEY and CDR2 is SMNVEV (reference sequence). V was clipped by 7 bases and J by 7 bases; unmatched bases: 10. The CDR3 protein is CASTGLAGGPTGNEQFF. The CDR3 DNA reads TGTGCCAGCACGGGACTAGCGGGAGGGCCGACCGGAAATGAGCAGTTCTTC.

This clonotype was detected many times. The chain uses TRBV6-1 and TRBJ2-3, with 9 bases aligning to TRBD1. Germline CDR1 is MNHNS and CDR2 is SASEGT. CDR3 length equals 15 residues. The ends lost 5 bases at V and 4 bases at J; junction bases unmatched: 7. CDR3: CASSYGTGKPDTQYF. The DNA for the CDR3 is TGTGCCAGCAGTTACGGGACAGGGAAACCAGATACGCAGTATTTT.

This clonotype was recorded many times. The chain uses TRBV29-1 and TRBJ2-7, with D uncertain. Germline CDR1 is SQVTM and CDR2 is ANQGSEA. Trimming left V 4 bases short and J 4 bases short, with 14 bases between. The CDR3 has 13 residues. The CDR3 protein is CSVGVSQLYEQYF. The CDR3 DNA sequence: TGCAGCGTTGGTGTTTCACAGCTGTACGAGCAGTACTTC.

This clonotype was counted ten times or more. The J gene is TRBJ1-5, the V gene TRBV19; D is perhaps TRBD1 (5 bases). This CDR3 is 14 amino acids long. Per germline, CDR1 LNHDA and CDR2 SQIVND (reference sequence). Between the trimmed V and J ends, which lost 6 bases and 12 bases, there was a span of 21 bases. Here the CDR3 reads CASRSAEGQESQHF. CDR3 in DNA: TGTGCCAGTAGGAGCGCTGAGGGGCAGGAAAGCCAGCATTTT.

This clonotype was observed many times. The chain employs TRBV19 and TRBJ1-5; D not certain. The CDR3 covers 14 residues. V gave up 1 base and J gave up 0 bases, with 4 bases separating them. The V gene's germline CDR1 is LNHDA and CDR2 SQIVND (reference sequence). In DNA form, the CDR3 reads TGTGCCAGTAGTATAGGTAATAGCAATCAGCCCCAGCATTTT. Translating it yields CASSIGNSNQPQHF.

In its sample, this clonotype was seen many times. The chain joins TRBV12-3 or TRBV12-4 to TRBJ1-1; D perhaps matches TRBD1 (5 bases). With 5 bases removed from V and 5 bases from J, the gap between germline ends came to 15 bases. The CDR3 runs 14 residues. CDR3 sequence: CASSPETVWTEAFF. For the CDR3, the DNA is TGTGCCAGCAGTCCCGAGACAGTCTGGACTGAAGCTTTCTTT.

The sample holds many counts of this clonotype. The chain has TRBV7-8 and TRBJ2-1; 13 bases match TRBD2. Germline V gene data show CDR1 as SGHVS and CDR2 as FQNEAQ. This CDR3 is built from 16 residues. V trimming: 5 bases; J trimming: 6 bases; junction bases outside the gene matches: 7. The CDR3 nucleotides read TGTGCCAGCAGCGTGCGACTAGCGGGAGGTTTCAATGAGCAGTTCTTC. It yields the protein CASSVRLAGGFNEQFF.